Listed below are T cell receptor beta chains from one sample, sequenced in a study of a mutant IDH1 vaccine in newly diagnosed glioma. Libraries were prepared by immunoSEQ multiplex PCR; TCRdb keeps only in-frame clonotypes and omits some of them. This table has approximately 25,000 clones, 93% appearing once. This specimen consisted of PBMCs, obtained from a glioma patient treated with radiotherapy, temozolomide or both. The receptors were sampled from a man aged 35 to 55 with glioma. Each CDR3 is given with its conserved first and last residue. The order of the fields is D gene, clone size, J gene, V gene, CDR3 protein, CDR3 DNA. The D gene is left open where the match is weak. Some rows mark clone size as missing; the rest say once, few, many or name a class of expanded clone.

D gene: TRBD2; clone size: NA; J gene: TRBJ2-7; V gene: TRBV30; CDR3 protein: CAWSDPGLAGVYEQYF; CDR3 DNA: TGTGCCTGGAGTGACCCGGGACTAGCGGGAGTATACGAGCAGTACTTC
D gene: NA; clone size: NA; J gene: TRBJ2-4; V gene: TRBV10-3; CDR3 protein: CAISDSATKNIQYF; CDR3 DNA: TGTGCCATCAGCGACTCTGCTACCAAAAACATTCAGTACTTC
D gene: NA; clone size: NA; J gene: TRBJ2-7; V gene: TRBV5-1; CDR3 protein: CASSLGGGSTYEQYF; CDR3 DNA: TGCGCCAGCAGCTTAGGTGGCGGGTCGACCTACGAGCAGTACTTC
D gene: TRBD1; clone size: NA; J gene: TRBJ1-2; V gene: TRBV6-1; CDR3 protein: CASCLLGTGGDGYTF; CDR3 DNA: TGTGCCAGCTGCCTTCTGGGGACAGGGGGCGATGGCTACACCTTC
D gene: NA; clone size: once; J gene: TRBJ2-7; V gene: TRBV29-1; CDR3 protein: CSALGEGTYEQYF; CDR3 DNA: TGCAGCGCTTTGGGCGAGGGGACCTACGAGCAGTACTTC
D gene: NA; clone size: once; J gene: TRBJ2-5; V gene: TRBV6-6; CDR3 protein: CALRGGAGETQYF; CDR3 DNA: TGTGCCCTCCGAGGGGGCGCGGGGGAGACCCAGTACTTC
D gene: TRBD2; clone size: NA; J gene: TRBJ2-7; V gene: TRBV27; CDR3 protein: CASSFGGGRVDEQYF; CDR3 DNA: TGTGCCAGCAGCTTCGGGGGAGGGAGGGTAGACGAGCAGTACTTC
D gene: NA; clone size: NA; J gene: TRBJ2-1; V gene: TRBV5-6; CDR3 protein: CASSRASLYNEQFF; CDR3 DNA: TGTGCCAGCAGCAGGGCCTCTTTGTACAATGAGCAGTTCTTC
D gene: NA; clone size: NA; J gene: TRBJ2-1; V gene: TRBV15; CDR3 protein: CATSRDTPTSFDEQFF; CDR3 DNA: TGTGCCACCAGCAGAGATACACCAACAAGCTTCGATGAGCAGTTCTTC
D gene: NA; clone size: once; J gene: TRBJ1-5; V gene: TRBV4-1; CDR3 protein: CASSQGPVSNQPQHF; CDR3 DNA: TGCGCCAGCAGCCAAGGACCGGTTAGCAATCAGCCCCAGCATTTT
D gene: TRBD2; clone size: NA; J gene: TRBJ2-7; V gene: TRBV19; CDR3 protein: CASSPFGGTSGNEQYF; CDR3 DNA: TGTGCCAGTAGCCCTTTCGGGGGGACTAGCGGTAACGAGCAGTACTTC
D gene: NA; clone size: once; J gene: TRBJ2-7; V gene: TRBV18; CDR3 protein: CASSSWTMEQYF; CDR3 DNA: TGTGCCAGCTCATCGTGGACGATGGAGCAGTACTTC
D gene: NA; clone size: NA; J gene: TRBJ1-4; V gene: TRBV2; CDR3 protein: CASILSGAGEKLFF; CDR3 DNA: TGTGCCAGCATACTATCAGGGGCGGGTGAAAAACTGTTTTTT
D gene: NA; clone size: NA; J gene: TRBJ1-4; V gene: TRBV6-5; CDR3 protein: CASSYSRGSNEKLFF; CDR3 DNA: TGTGCCAGCAGTTACTCGAGGGGTTCTAATGAAAAACTGTTTTTT
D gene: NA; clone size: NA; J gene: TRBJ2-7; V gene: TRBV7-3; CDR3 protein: CALLWAGFHEQYF; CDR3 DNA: TGTGCCTTACTTTGGGCAGGTTTCCACGAGCAGTACTTC
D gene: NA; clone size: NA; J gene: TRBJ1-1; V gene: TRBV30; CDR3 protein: CAWIRWGNTEAFF; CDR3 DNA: TGTGCCTGGATTAGGTGGGGGAACACTGAAGCTTTCTTT
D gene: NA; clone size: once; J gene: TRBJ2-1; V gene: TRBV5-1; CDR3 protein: CASSPGAWADNEQFF; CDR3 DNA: TGCGCCAGCAGCCCGGGGGCTTGGGCGGACAATGAGCAGTTCTTC
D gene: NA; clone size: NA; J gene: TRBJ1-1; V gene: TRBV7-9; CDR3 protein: CASSLVGGPEAFF; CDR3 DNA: TGTGCCAGCAGCTTAGTGGGGGGCCCTGAAGCTTTCTTT
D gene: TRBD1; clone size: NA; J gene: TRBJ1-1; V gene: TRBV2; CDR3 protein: CASRGTGADTEAFF; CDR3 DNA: TGTGCCAGCAGGGGGACAGGGGCCGACACTGAAGCTTTCTTT
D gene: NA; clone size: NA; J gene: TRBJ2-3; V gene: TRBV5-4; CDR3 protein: CASSFSGGAVDTQYF; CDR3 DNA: TGTGCCAGCAGCTTCTCTGGGGGGGCCGTAGATACGCAGTATTTT
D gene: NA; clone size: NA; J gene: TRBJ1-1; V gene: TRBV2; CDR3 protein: CASSEALPSGEAFF; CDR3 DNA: TGTGCCAGCAGTGAAGCGCTTCCGTCAGGGGAAGCTTTCTTT
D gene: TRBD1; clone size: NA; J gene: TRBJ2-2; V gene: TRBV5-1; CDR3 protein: CASSLKGQGAGELFF; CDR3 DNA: TGCGCCAGCAGCTTGAAGGGACAGGGGGCCGGGGAGCTGTTTTTT
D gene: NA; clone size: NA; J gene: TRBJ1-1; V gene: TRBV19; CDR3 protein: CASTLNRDTEAFF; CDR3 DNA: TGTGCCAGTACCCTCAACCGGGACACTGAAGCTTTCTTT
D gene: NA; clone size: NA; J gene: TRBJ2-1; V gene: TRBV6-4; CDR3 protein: CASSPSTGSSYNEQFF; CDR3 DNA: TGTGCCAGCAGTCCTTCGACGGGGAGCTCCTACAATGAGCAGTTCTTC
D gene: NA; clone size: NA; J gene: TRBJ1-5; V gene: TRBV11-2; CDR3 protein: CASSLEFWQPQHF; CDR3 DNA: TGTGCCAGCAGCTTAGAATTCTGGCAGCCCCAGCATTTT
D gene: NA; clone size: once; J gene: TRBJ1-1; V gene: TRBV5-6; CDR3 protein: CASSPGPVLNTEAFF; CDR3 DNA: TGTGCCAGCAGCCCCGGTCCCGTTCTTAACACTGAAGCTTTCTTT
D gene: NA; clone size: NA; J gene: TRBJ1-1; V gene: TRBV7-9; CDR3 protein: CASSSPGATEAFF; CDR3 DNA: TGTGCCAGCAGCTCCCCAGGGGCCACTGAAGCTTTCTTT
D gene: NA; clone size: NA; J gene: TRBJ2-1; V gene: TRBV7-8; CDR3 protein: CASSYREWDEQFF; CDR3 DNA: TGTGCCAGCAGCTATCGGGAGTGGGATGAGCAGTTCTTC
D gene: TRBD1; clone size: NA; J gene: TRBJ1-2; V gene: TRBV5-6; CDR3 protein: CASSDGTGGYGYTF; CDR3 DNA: TGTGCCAGCAGCGACGGGACAGGGGGCTATGGCTACACCTTC
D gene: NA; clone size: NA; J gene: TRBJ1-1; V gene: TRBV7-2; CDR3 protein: CASSLVDIASGTEAFF; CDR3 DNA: TGTGCCAGCAGCTTAGTGGATATCGCTTCAGGGACTGAAGCTTTCTTT
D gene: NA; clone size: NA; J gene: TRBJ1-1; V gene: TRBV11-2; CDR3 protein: CASSPRIGTEAFF; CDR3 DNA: TGTGCCAGCAGCCCAAGGATAGGAACTGAAGCTTTCTTT
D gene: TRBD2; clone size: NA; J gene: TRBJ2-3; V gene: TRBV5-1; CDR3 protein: CASSAGGLDTQYF; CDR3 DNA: TGCGCCAGCAGCGCGGGGGGGTTGGATACGCAGTATTTT
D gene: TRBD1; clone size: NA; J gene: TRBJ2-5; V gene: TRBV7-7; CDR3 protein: CASSDPRDRQETQYF; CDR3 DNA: TGTGCTAGCAGCGATCCCCGGGACAGGCAAGAGACCCAGTACTTC
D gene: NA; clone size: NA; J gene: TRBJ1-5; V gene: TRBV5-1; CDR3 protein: CASRRDADNQPQHF; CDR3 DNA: TGCGCCAGTCGGCGGGACGCGGACAATCAGCCCCAGCATTTT
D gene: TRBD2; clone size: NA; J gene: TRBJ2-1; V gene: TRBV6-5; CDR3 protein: CASSYAGVPLDEQFF; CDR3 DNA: TGTGCCAGCAGTTATGCGGGGGTCCCTTTGGATGAGCAGTTCTTC
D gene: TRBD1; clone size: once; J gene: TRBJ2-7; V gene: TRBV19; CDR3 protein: CASSSPGTGFSGEQYF; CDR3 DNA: TGTGCCAGTAGTTCTCCCGGGACAGGGTTTTCAGGGGAGCAGTACTTC
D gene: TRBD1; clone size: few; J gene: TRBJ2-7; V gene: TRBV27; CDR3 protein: CASSLSPTGYYEQYF; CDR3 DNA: TGTGCCAGCAGTTTATCTCCGACAGGGTACTACGAGCAGTACTTC
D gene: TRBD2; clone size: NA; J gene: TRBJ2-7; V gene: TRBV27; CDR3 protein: CASKRGGAYEQYF; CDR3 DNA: TGTGCCAGCAAAAGGGGAGGGGCCTACGAGCAGTACTTC
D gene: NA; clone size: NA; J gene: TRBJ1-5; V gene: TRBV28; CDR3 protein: CASSPTGEGFHQPQHF; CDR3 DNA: TGTGCCAGCAGTCCAACGGGTGAAGGTTTTCATCAGCCCCAGCATTTT
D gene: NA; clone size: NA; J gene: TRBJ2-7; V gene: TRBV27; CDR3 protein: CASSLGNGMVYEQYF; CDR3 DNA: TGTGCCAGCAGTTTAGGAAACGGGATGGTATACGAGCAGTACTTC
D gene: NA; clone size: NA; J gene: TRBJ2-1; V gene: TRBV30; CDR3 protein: CAWRGGSSYNEQFF; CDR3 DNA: TGTGCCTGGAGGGGGGGAAGCTCCTACAATGAGCAGTTCTTC
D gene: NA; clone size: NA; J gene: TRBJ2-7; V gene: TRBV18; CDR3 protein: CASSPLSSYEQYF; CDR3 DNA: TGTGCCAGCTCACCCCTGAGCTCCTACGAGCAGTACTTC
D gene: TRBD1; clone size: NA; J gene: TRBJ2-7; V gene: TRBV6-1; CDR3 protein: CASSVGTGAYEQYF; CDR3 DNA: TGTGCCAGCAGTGTCGGGACAGGGGCCTACGAGCAGTACTTC
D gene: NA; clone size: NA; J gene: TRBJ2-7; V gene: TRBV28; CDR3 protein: CASRNTQEILVYEQYF; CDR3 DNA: TGTGCCAGCCGAAATACCCAGGAGATCCTGGTCTACGAGCAGTACTTC
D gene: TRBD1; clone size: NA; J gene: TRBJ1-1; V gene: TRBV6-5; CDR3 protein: CASSFGQAMNTEAFF; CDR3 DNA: TGTGCCAGCAGTTTCGGACAGGCCATGAACACTGAAGCTTTCTTT
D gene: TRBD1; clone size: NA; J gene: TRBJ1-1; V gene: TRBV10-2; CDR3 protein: CASSERDRGLNTEAFF; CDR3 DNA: TGCGCCAGCAGTGAGAGGGACAGGGGCTTGAACACTGAAGCTTTCTTT
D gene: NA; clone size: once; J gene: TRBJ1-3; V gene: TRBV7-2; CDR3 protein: CASSHLAAGNTIYF; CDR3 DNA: TGTGCCAGCAGCCACCTGGCCGCTGGAAACACCATATATTTT
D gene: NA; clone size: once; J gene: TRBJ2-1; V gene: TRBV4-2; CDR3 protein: CASSQGPRGIHNEQFF; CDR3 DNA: TGTGCCAGCAGCCAGGGACCCAGGGGCATCCACAATGAGCAGTTCTTC
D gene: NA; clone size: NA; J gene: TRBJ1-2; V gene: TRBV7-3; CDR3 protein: CASSLTGGDIYGYTF; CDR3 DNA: TGTGCCAGCAGCTTAACTGGTGGGGATATCTATGGCTACACCTTC
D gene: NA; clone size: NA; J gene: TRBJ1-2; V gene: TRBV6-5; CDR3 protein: CASSGGVSSTGYTF; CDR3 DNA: TGTGCCAGCAGTGGGGGGGTGTCTTCGACAGGCTACACCTTC
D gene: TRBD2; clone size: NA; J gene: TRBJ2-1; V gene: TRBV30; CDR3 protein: CAWSVSSGADEQFF; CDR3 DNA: TGTGCCTGGAGTGTGTCTAGCGGGGCGGATGAGCAGTTCTTC
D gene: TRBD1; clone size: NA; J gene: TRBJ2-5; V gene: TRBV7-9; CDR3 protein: CASSLGQGVQETQYF; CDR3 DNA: TGTGCCAGCAGCTTGGGACAGGGGGTACAAGAGACCCAGTACTTC
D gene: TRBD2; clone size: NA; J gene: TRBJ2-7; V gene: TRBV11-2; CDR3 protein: CASSSSGDSSYEQYF; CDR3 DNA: TGTGCCAGCAGTTCTAGCGGGGACAGCTCCTACGAGCAGTACTTC